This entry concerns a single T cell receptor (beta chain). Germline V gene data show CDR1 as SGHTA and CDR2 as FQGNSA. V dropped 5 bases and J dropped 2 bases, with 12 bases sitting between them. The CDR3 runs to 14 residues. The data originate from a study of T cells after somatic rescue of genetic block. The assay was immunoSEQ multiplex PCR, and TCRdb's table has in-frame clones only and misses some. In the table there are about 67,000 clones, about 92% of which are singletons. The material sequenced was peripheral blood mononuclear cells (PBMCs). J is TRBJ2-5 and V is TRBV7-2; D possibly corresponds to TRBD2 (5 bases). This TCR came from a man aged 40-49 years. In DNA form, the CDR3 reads TGTGCCAGCAGCCCCGTGAGGGTACAAGAGACCCAGTACTTC. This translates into CASSPVRVQETQYF.